This is a list of T cell receptor beta chains from one sample in a study of T cell repertoires in aging, cancer and after chemotherapy. A single record per CDR3 protein comes from TCRdb applying MiXCR to the multiplex PCR reads. This table has 10,000 to 15,000 distinct CDR3 sequences, less than 40% appearing once. Sequenced: blood. These receptors came from a human donor in good health. The donor label of this sample is uncertain. Both conserved end residues are part of each CDR3. The D gene is left open where the match is weak. Size values are once, few and many counts, or a class for expanded clones, and some rows have none.

j_call	d_call	clone_size	v_call	cdr3_nt	cdr3_aa
TRBJ2-6	.	medium-sized	TRBV5-5	TGTGCCAGCAGCTTGCAGACGGCTGGGGCCAACGTCCTGACTTTC	CASSLQTAGANVLTF
TRBJ2-2	TRBD1	.	TRBV6-1	TGTGCCAGCAGCCTCAAGAATACAGGGGTATATGGGGGAACCGGGGAGCTGTTTTTT	CASSLKNTGVYGGTGELFF
TRBJ1-2	.	medium-sized	TRBV11-3	TGTGCCAGCAGTGGACAATCCTATGGCTACACCTTC	CASSGQSYGYTF
TRBJ2-5	TRBD2	few	TRBV15	TGTGCCACCAGCACCGGGAGGGATCAAGAGACCCAGTACTTC	CATSTGRDQETQYF
TRBJ1-3	.	few	TRBV6-1	TGTGCCAGCAGTGAAGACGAGGGGAGCTCTGGAAACACCATATATTTT	CASSEDEGSSGNTIYF
TRBJ1-5	.	few	TRBV19	TGTGCCAGTAGTATAATCGGCGATAGCAATCAGCCCCAGCATTTT	CASSIIGDSNQPQHF
TRBJ1-1	.	.	TRBV6-1	TGTGCCAGCAGTGAACGGGGAGAAACTGAAGCTTTCTTT	CASSERGETEAFF
TRBJ1-2	.	few	TRBV6-5	TGTGCCAGCAGTTACTCGAGAGGCCCAGGGCGGTATGGCTACACCTTC	CASSYSRGPGRYGYTF
TRBJ2-3	.	medium-sized	TRBV6-5	TGTGCCAGCAGCCTTCAACCCACAGATACGCAGTATTTT	CASSLQPTDTQYF
TRBJ2-1	.	.	TRBV7-6	TGTGCCAGCAGCTTAGTCTGGCGGGACTTGGGAGATGAGCAGTTCTTC	CASSLVWRDLGDEQFF
TRBJ2-3	.	.	TRBV30	TGTGTCTGGAGTGCTGGGGGGTCTCAGGTTACGCAGTATTTT	CVWSAGGSQVTQYF
TRBJ2-1	.	few	TRBV6-1	TGTGCCAGCAGTTTGGACCCGAGCTCCTACAATGAGCAGTTCTTC	CASSLDPSSYNEQFF
TRBJ2-5	.	once	TRBV12-3/TRBV12-4	TGTGCCAGCAGTTCGGGGATTTGGGAGACCCAGTACTTC	CASSSGIWETQYF
TRBJ1-1	.	few	TRBV6-5	TGTGCCAGCAGTTACCTTGGTGAAGCTTTCTTT	CASSYLGEAFF
TRBJ2-1	.	medium-sized	TRBV11-3	TGTGCCAGCAGCCGGAGGGGTTCCTACAATGAGCAGTTCTTC	CASSRRGSYNEQFF
TRBJ1-5	TRBD1	.	TRBV19	TGTGCCAGTAGTATAGGACTATCCGGGACAGGGGCCGGAAGGCCCCAGCATTTT	CASSIGLSGTGAGRPQHF
TRBJ2-7	.	.	TRBV6-1	TGTGCCAGCTCGGAGGGACCCCCGGGGGCCTACGAGCAGTACTTC	CASSEGPPGAYEQYF
TRBJ1-5	TRBD1	.	TRBV6-2/TRBV6-3	TGTGCCAGCAGTGGGACAGGGGGCAGGGATCAGCCCCAGCATTTT	CASSGTGGRDQPQHF
TRBJ2-5	.	.	TRBV19	TGTGCCAGTAGTATAGGGGTCGGGACCCAGTACTTC	CASSIGVGTQYF
TRBJ1-5	.	.	TRBV11-3	TGTGCCAGCAGCATAGGGTATCAGCCCCAGCATTTT	CASSIGYQPQHF
TRBJ2-1	.	medium-sized	TRBV29-1	TGCAGCGCTCCCGGACAGCGCTCCTACAATGAGCAGTTCTTC	CSAPGQRSYNEQFF
TRBJ2-7	.	.	TRBV11-3	TGTGCCAGCGGGGACCCTCCTCCCTACGAGCAGTACTTC	CASGDPPPYEQYF
TRBJ1-4	.	.	TRBV5-6	TGTGCCAGCAGCCAAGGACTGCCCAATGAAAAACTGTTTTTT	CASSQGLPNEKLFF
TRBJ1-5	.	.	TRBV19	TGTGCCAGTAGTGGGGGCCTTAATCAGCCCCAGCATTTT	CASSGGLNQPQHF
TRBJ1-6	.	.	TRBV12-3/TRBV12-4	TGTGCCAGCAGGGAAATGAGCTCCTATAATTCACCCCTCCACTTT	CASREMSSYNSPLHF
TRBJ2-1	TRBD2	.	TRBV27	TGTGCCAGCAGTTTCTCCCCGGGACTAGCGACTTCCGGGAGCTCCTACAATGAGCAGTTCTTC	CASSFSPGLATSGSSYNEQFF
TRBJ1-4	TRBD1	.	TRBV18	TGTGCCAGCTCACGGGGAGGACAGGGGAGTGAAAAACTGTTTTTT	CASSRGGQGSEKLFF
TRBJ2-7	.	few	TRBV5-6	TGTGCCACCGGGGCCGGGTACGAGCAGTACTTC	CATGAGYEQYF
TRBJ2-5	TRBD2	.	TRBV5-1	TGCGCCAGCAGCTCCCCGGGGGGACAAGAGACCCAGTACTTC	CASSSPGGQETQYF
TRBJ2-7	.	.	TRBV19	TGTGCCAGTAGTATAAGCGCGGGTGTCGACTACGAGCAGTACTTC	CASSISAGVDYEQYF
TRBJ2-7	TRBD2	.	TRBV6-5	TGTGCCAGCAGTGCCAGCGGGATCGACGAGCAGTACTTC	CASSASGIDEQYF
TRBJ2-7	.	few	TRBV19	TGTGCCAGTAGATGGGGGGCAGCCTCCTACGAGCAGTACTTC	CASRWGAASYEQYF
TRBJ2-7	.	.	TRBV18	TGTGCCAGCTCACCACTGGACGGGAGATTTGGCTACGAGCAGTACTTC	CASSPLDGRFGYEQYF
TRBJ2-5	TRBD1	medium-sized	TRBV7-6	TGTGCCAGCAGCTTCACAGGGGCAGAGACCCAGTACTTC	CASSFTGAETQYF
TRBJ2-7	.	few	TRBV19	TGTGCCAGTAGTATGAATGGGGCCGAGCAGTACTTC	CASSMNGAEQYF
TRBJ2-1	.	.	TRBV5-1	TGCGCCAGCAGCTTGAGCGGAAGGGGGTACAATGAGCAGTTCTTC	CASSLSGRGYNEQFF
TRBJ2-1	.	medium-sized	TRBV5-5	TGTGCCAGCAGCTTGGGAGGGGCGATAAATGAGCAGTTCTTC	CASSLGGAINEQFF
TRBJ1-1	.	few	TRBV6-1	TGTGCCAGCTTCCGAGGGGGGGCTGGGGACACTGAAGCTTTCTTT	CASFRGGAGDTEAFF
TRBJ2-3	.	.	TRBV15	TGTGCCACCAGCAGTAGCCGAATCGATCGGACCCCAGATACGCAGTATTTT	CATSSSRIDRTPDTQYF
TRBJ2-3	TRBD2	.	TRBV6-5	TGTGCCAACGTGGCGGGAGGGAGGACAGATACGCAGTATTTT	CANVAGGRTDTQYF
TRBJ2-5	TRBD2	medium-sized	TRBV30	TGTGCCTGGAGCGTAGCGGGGGGGAGAGAGACCCAGTACTTC	CAWSVAGGRETQYF
TRBJ2-2	.	.	TRBV6-1	TGTGCCATCAGTTCAGCGAACACCGGGGAGCTGTTTTTT	CAISSANTGELFF
TRBJ1-4	TRBD1	.	TRBV6-1	TGTGCCAGCAGTGAACCCCCGGGACAGGGAGGTGAAAAACTGTTTTTT	CASSEPPGQGGEKLFF
TRBJ2-4	TRBD1	few	TRBV30	TGTGCCTGGCGGACAGGGGGTCCTCAGTTGGAGTACTTC	CAWRTGGPQLEYF
TRBJ1-5	.	.	TRBV30	TGTGCCTGCCACCCGGGACCCTATAGCAATCAGCCCCAGCATTTT	CACHPGPYSNQPQHF
TRBJ1-5	TRBD1	.	TRBV5-6	TGTGCCACCACCGACAGGGGGGCTCAGCCCCAGCATTTT	CATTDRGAQPQHF
TRBJ2-5	.	.	TRBV5-6	TGCGCCAGCGGGACAGTAGAGACCCAGTACTTC	CASGTVETQYF
TRBJ1-4	.	few	TRBV6-1	TGTGCCAGCAGTGTGCCAGGGGTGGGTGAAAAACTGTTTTTT	CASSVPGVGEKLFF
TRBJ2-4	TRBD1	.	TRBV27	TGTGCCACCAGTGATTCGGGACAGGGGGTGAACATTCAGTACTTC	CATSDSGQGVNIQYF
TRBJ1-5	.	.	TRBV19	TGTGCCAGTAGCAAGCCTCTCCAGCCCCAGCATTTT	CASSKPLQPQHF
TRBJ2-5	TRBD2	few	TRBV12-3/TRBV12-4	TGTGCCAGCAGCCGCGGGGGGGTCCGTGGGTCCGAGACCCAGTACTTC	CASSRGGVRGSETQYF
TRBJ2-3	.	.	TRBV6-4	TGTGCCAGCAGTGCCGAGGCAGGCACAGATACGCAGTATTTT	CASSAEAGTDTQYF
TRBJ2-3	TRBD2	.	TRBV12-3/TRBV12-4	TGTGCCAGCACAATAGCGGGAGGGCTGACAGATACGCAGTATTTT	CASTIAGGLTDTQYF
TRBJ2-3	.	.	TRBV12-3/TRBV12-4	TGTGCCAGCAGGACATTCACAGATACGCAGTATTTT	CASRTFTDTQYF
TRBJ2-5	.	.	TRBV10-3	TGTGCCATCAGCCGGGACCTAGGGACGGTAAAAGAGACCCAGTACTTC	CAISRDLGTVKETQYF
TRBJ2-2	.	medium-sized	TRBV30	TGTGCCTCCTACACCGGGGAGCTGTTTTTT	CASYTGELFF
TRBJ2-5	.	few	TRBV5-4	TGTGCCAGCAGCTTGTTCCTTGGGACCCAGTACTTC	CASSLFLGTQYF
TRBJ2-7	.	few	TRBV27	TGTGCCAGCAGCCCGGACAGCCCCCTCGAGCAGTACTTC	CASSPDSPLEQYF
TRBJ1-1	.	few	TRBV29-1	TGCAGCGTGGCCTTCGAATCTGAAGCTTTCTTT	CSVAFESEAFF
TRBJ2-1	TRBD1	few	TRBV6-1	TGTGCCAGCAGTGAAAGAACAGGGGGAGTGTACGAGCAGTTCTTC	CASSERTGGVYEQFF